This is a list of T cell receptor beta chains from one sample in a study of T-cell reconstitution after alpha-beta-depleted transplantation in children. From the PCR reads, TCRdb called clonotypes with MiXCR, one entry per CDR3 protein. This table holds about 500,000 distinct CDR3 sequences, roughly 33% found once. Sequenced material: PBMCs from the stem cell graft donor, taken from the stem cell graft. The receptors originated from a human donor who donated a stem cell graft to a child with aplastic anemia. Each CDR3 is given with its conserved first and last residue. D genes are given only for firm matches. Size tells how often a clone was seen (once, few, many) or the class of an expanded clone, and some rows leave it out.

abundance: .
j_gene: TRBJ2-7
v_gene: TRBV5-5
len: 16
d_gene: .
CDR3nt: TGTGCCAGCAGCTGGCGGGACACCGAGGATCTCTACGAGCAGTACTTC
CDR3aa: CASSWRDTEDLYEQYF

abundance: .
j_gene: TRBJ2-1
v_gene: TRBV27
len: 14
d_gene: TRBD2
CDR3nt: TGTGCCAGCAGTACCTATGGGACTAGAAATGAGCAGTTCTTC
CDR3aa: CASSTYGTRNEQFF

abundance: many
j_gene: TRBJ2-5
v_gene: TRBV28
len: 11
d_gene: .
CDR3nt: TGTGCCAGCAGCTTATTGGAGACCCAGTACTTC
CDR3aa: CASSLLETQYF

abundance: few
j_gene: TRBJ1-1
v_gene: TRBV12-3/TRBV12-4
len: 13
d_gene: .
CDR3nt: TGTGCCAGCAGCCCCCTCGTCGGCACTGAAGCTTTCTTT
CDR3aa: CASSPLVGTEAFF

abundance: .
j_gene: TRBJ2-1
v_gene: TRBV5-1
len: 17
d_gene: .
CDR3nt: TGCGCCAGCAGCTTTTACGGGGCCCAGAGCTCCTACAATGAGCAGTTCTTC
CDR3aa: CASSFYGAQSSYNEQFF

abundance: .
j_gene: TRBJ1-4
v_gene: TRBV29-1
len: 13
d_gene: .
CDR3nt: TGCAGCGTTTGGGTTGCAACTAATGAAAAACTGTTTTTT
CDR3aa: CSVWVATNEKLFF

abundance: few
j_gene: TRBJ2-4
v_gene: TRBV11-2
len: 16
d_gene: .
CDR3nt: TGTGCCAGCAGCGCATTAGGGGGTAGGGTTCGATACATTCAGTACTTC
CDR3aa: CASSALGGRVRYIQYF

abundance: .
j_gene: TRBJ1-1
v_gene: TRBV12-3/TRBV12-4
len: 11
d_gene: .
CDR3nt: TGTGCCAGCAGTTTAGGGACCCTAGCTTTCTTT
CDR3aa: CASSLGTLAFF

abundance: .
j_gene: TRBJ2-1
v_gene: TRBV4-3
len: 19
d_gene: TRBD2
CDR3nt: TGCGCCAGCAGCCAAGATTCGACTAGCGGGAGGGACCTGGGGGAGGAGCAGTTCTTC
CDR3aa: CASSQDSTSGRDLGEEQFF

abundance: few
j_gene: TRBJ2-1
v_gene: TRBV11-3
len: 16
d_gene: TRBD2
CDR3nt: TGTGCCAGCAGCTCCCGGCGGGGAGGGGTCTACAATGAGCAGTTCTTC
CDR3aa: CASSSRRGGVYNEQFF

abundance: .
j_gene: TRBJ2-3
v_gene: TRBV30
len: 14
d_gene: .
CDR3nt: TGTGCCTGGAGTGTACGGGTTGGCACAGATACGCAGTATTTT
CDR3aa: CAWSVRVGTDTQYF

abundance: once
j_gene: TRBJ2-1
v_gene: TRBV20-1
len: 14
d_gene: TRBD2
CDR3nt: TGCAGTGCCAGGGCGCTAGCGGTCTACAATGAGCAGTTCTTC
CDR3aa: CSARALAVYNEQFF

abundance: .
j_gene: TRBJ1-1
v_gene: TRBV5-1
len: 15
d_gene: .
CDR3nt: TGCGCCAGCAGCTTGGCAGAGGGGACGAACACTGAAGCTTTCTTT
CDR3aa: CASSLAEGTNTEAFF

abundance: few
j_gene: TRBJ2-1
v_gene: TRBV29-1
len: 11
d_gene: .
CDR3nt: TGCAGCGTTCGGGCTTACAATGAGCAGTTCTTC
CDR3aa: CSVRAYNEQFF

abundance: few
j_gene: TRBJ2-3
v_gene: TRBV7-2
len: 12
d_gene: .
CDR3nt: TGTGCCAGCAGCCGCCGACCAGATACGCAGTATTTT
CDR3aa: CASSRRPDTQYF

abundance: few
j_gene: TRBJ2-1
v_gene: TRBV5-1
len: 13
d_gene: TRBD2
CDR3nt: TGCGCCAGCAGCATCACTAGCGTCGGTGAGCAGTTCTTC
CDR3aa: CASSITSVGEQFF

abundance: .
j_gene: TRBJ2-3
v_gene: TRBV29-1
len: 14
d_gene: TRBD2
CDR3nt: TGCAGCGTTGGGCTAGCGGCCAGCACAGATACGCAGTATTTT
CDR3aa: CSVGLAASTDTQYF

abundance: few
j_gene: TRBJ2-5
v_gene: TRBV10-3
len: 11
d_gene: .
CDR3nt: TGTGCCATCAGTGAGGCGGAGACCCAGTACTTC
CDR3aa: CAISEAETQYF

abundance: few
j_gene: TRBJ2-3
v_gene: TRBV4-1
len: 13
d_gene: .
CDR3nt: TGCGCCAGCAGCCAAGAACCGGTAGATACGCAGTATTTT
CDR3aa: CASSQEPVDTQYF

abundance: few
j_gene: TRBJ1-4
v_gene: TRBV5-1
len: 15
d_gene: .
CDR3nt: TGCGCCAGCAGTTTGGGGACTGCAACTAATGAAAAACTGTTTTTT
CDR3aa: CASSLGTATNEKLFF

abundance: .
j_gene: TRBJ1-1
v_gene: TRBV29-1
len: 12
d_gene: .
CDR3nt: TGCAGCGTTGAGGACCGGCAGACTGAAGCTTTCTTT
CDR3aa: CSVEDRQTEAFF

abundance: few
j_gene: TRBJ2-1
v_gene: TRBV6-1
len: 15
d_gene: .
CDR3nt: TGTGCCAGCAGTCCAAGTTTCCCAGCTGGCAATGAGCAGTTCTTC
CDR3aa: CASSPSFPAGNEQFF

abundance: .
j_gene: TRBJ2-7
v_gene: TRBV7-2
len: 15
d_gene: .
CDR3nt: TGTGCCAGCAGCCCAGGGCCGGGTTGGGCGGACGAGCAGTACTTC
CDR3aa: CASSPGPGWADEQYF

abundance: .
j_gene: TRBJ1-2
v_gene: TRBV6-5
len: 14
d_gene: TRBD1
CDR3nt: TGTGCCAGCAGTTCTACAGGGACAGCCTATGGCTACACCTTC
CDR3aa: CASSSTGTAYGYTF

abundance: .
j_gene: TRBJ2-4
v_gene: TRBV7-9
len: 14
d_gene: TRBD1
CDR3nt: TGTGCCAGCAGCTCCCCCCGGGACAGACGAACCAAGTACTTC
CDR3aa: CASSSPRDRRTKYF

abundance: .
j_gene: TRBJ1-4
v_gene: TRBV13
len: 13
d_gene: .
CDR3nt: TGTGCCAGCAGCAACGGGGGAGGAGAAAAACTGTTTTTT
CDR3aa: CASSNGGGEKLFF

abundance: .
j_gene: TRBJ2-4
v_gene: TRBV6-1
len: 15
d_gene: TRBD1
CDR3nt: TGTGCCAGCAGTCCCACAGGGGGGGCCAAAAACATTCAGTACTTC
CDR3aa: CASSPTGGAKNIQYF

abundance: few
j_gene: TRBJ2-7
v_gene: TRBV20-1
len: 15
d_gene: .
CDR3nt: TGCAGTGCTAGACCTCCGCCGGGCTTGGGAAACGAGCAGTACTTC
CDR3aa: CSARPPPGLGNEQYF

abundance: .
j_gene: TRBJ1-1
v_gene: TRBV18
len: 14
d_gene: .
CDR3nt: TGTGCCAGCTCACCGGGCCAGGGACTAACTGAAGCTTTCTTT
CDR3aa: CASSPGQGLTEAFF

abundance: .
j_gene: TRBJ2-2
v_gene: TRBV11-2
len: 15
d_gene: .
CDR3nt: TGTGCCAGCGGAGTCGGGACGGGGAACACCGGGGAGCTGTTTTTT
CDR3aa: CASGVGTGNTGELFF

abundance: .
j_gene: TRBJ2-2
v_gene: TRBV25-1
len: 13
d_gene: .
CDR3nt: TGTGCCAGCAGCATAGGGACACCGGGGGAGCTGTTTTTT
CDR3aa: CASSIGTPGELFF

abundance: .
j_gene: TRBJ2-1
v_gene: TRBV19
len: 15
d_gene: TRBD2
CDR3nt: TGTGCCAGTAGTACTAGCGGGGATCCCTACAATGAGCAGTTCTTC
CDR3aa: CASSTSGDPYNEQFF

abundance: .
j_gene: TRBJ1-4
v_gene: TRBV20-1
len: 15
d_gene: .
CDR3nt: TGCAGTGCTAGACCTACAGGGCCAACTAATGAAAAACTGTTTTTT
CDR3aa: CSARPTGPTNEKLFF

abundance: .
j_gene: TRBJ1-1
v_gene: TRBV20-1
len: 15
d_gene: .
CDR3nt: TGCAGTGCTAGGCCGGACGGACGCACGAACACTGAAGCTTTCTTT
CDR3aa: CSARPDGRTNTEAFF

abundance: .
j_gene: TRBJ2-1
v_gene: TRBV20-1
len: 16
d_gene: .
CDR3nt: TGCTGTGCTAGAGATCGTCGGCGGGCCACCTACAATGAGCAGTTCTTC
CDR3aa: CCARDRRRATYNEQFF

abundance: many
j_gene: TRBJ1-1
v_gene: TRBV12-3/TRBV12-4
len: 15
d_gene: TRBD1
CDR3nt: TGTGCCAGCAGTCCCAGACAGGGCGGGTACACTGAAGCTTTCTTT
CDR3aa: CASSPRQGGYTEAFF

abundance: few
j_gene: TRBJ1-5
v_gene: TRBV20-1
len: 14
d_gene: .
CDR3nt: TGCAGTGCTCGAACAGGGAGCCAACATCAGCCCCAGCATTTT
CDR3aa: CSARTGSQHQPQHF

abundance: .
j_gene: TRBJ2-2
v_gene: TRBV5-1
len: 16
d_gene: TRBD2
CDR3nt: TGCGCCAGCAGCTTGGGGCTAGCGGATAACACCGGGGAGCTGTTTTTT
CDR3aa: CASSLGLADNTGELFF

abundance: .
j_gene: TRBJ2-1
v_gene: TRBV5-1
len: 14
d_gene: TRBD1
CDR3nt: TGCGCCAGCAGCAGACCACAGGGGGCACGTGAGCAGTTCTTC
CDR3aa: CASSRPQGAREQFF

abundance: .
j_gene: TRBJ2-7
v_gene: TRBV18
len: 15
d_gene: .
CDR3nt: TGTGCCAGCTCACCTAGTCAGGGAAGCTCCTACGAGCAGTACTTC
CDR3aa: CASSPSQGSSYEQYF

abundance: .
j_gene: TRBJ2-7
v_gene: TRBV7-2
len: 16
d_gene: .
CDR3nt: TGTGCCAGCAGCCCCTCCACGGGCCAAGCCCTCTACGAGCAGTACTTC
CDR3aa: CASSPSTGQALYEQYF

abundance: .
j_gene: TRBJ2-3
v_gene: TRBV9
len: 16
d_gene: .
CDR3nt: TGTGCCAGCAGCGCAACCCTTAAGGGGAGCACAGATACGCAGTATTTT
CDR3aa: CASSATLKGSTDTQYF

abundance: many
j_gene: TRBJ2-7
v_gene: TRBV7-2
len: 11
d_gene: .
CDR3nt: TGTGCCAGCAGCCGGACCTACGAGCAGTACTTC
CDR3aa: CASSRTYEQYF

abundance: .
j_gene: TRBJ2-1
v_gene: TRBV19
len: 15
d_gene: TRBD2
CDR3nt: TGTGCCACCCGACCTATAGCGGGACCTACCAATGAGCAGTTCTTC
CDR3aa: CATRPIAGPTNEQFF

abundance: many
j_gene: TRBJ1-6
v_gene: TRBV5-1
len: 15
d_gene: TRBD1
CDR3nt: TGCGCCAGCAGCACCGGGACAGGGGAAGCGGCACCCCTCCACTTT
CDR3aa: CASSTGTGEAAPLHF